This note documents a single T cell receptor (beta chain) sequence. Its target is unknown. The method was immunoSEQ multiplex PCR; TCRdb's version includes in-frame clones alone and lacks a portion of them. This table has under 20,000 clones, less than 90% appearing once. The data are from a study of lymphopenia after photon versus proton radiotherapy. Findings and caveats of the study: Under photons, naive T cells and diversity fell while effector/memory populations rose. Larger post-nadir TCR diversity loss correlated inversely with survival in deceased patients. After lymphocyte nadir, photon-treated repertoires showed oligoclonal expansion, especially CD8+ Temra.

The material was peripheral blood, obtained from a patient treated with proton-based radiotherapy. This TCR derives from a man aged 65-85 years with pancreatic cancer.

CDR3 loop: CASSLGGISYEQYF. The CDR3 bases are TGTGCCAGCAGCTTGGGAGGGATTTCCTACGAGCAGTACTTC. The chain joins TRBV5-6 to TRBJ2-7; D might be TRBD2 (5 bases). Germline values: CDR1 SGHDT, CDR2 YYEEEE. This CDR3 has 14 amino acids. V lost 0 bases to trimming and J lost 1 base, with 8 bases between them.